The 20 T cell receptor beta chains listed next were all sequenced from one sample in a study of breast tumors, draining lymph nodes, adjacent tissues (TCRdb year 2016). Libraries were constructed by multiplex PCR. Data came from an Illumina HiSeq 2000. TCRdb ran its own pipeline on the public reads, namely fastp trimming at Q25 and MiXCR clone calling, and kept in-frame beta chains. Entries that share a CDR3 protein sequence are merged under the most common genes and DNA. This sample lists more than 80,000 distinct CDR3 sequences; about 30% were detected once. 4.5% to 7% of the sample lies in the top ten. Lymph node samples were obtained from the axillary draining lymph nodes of breast cancer patients. The material sequenced was axillary lymph node tissue. The receptors originated from a female donor with breast cancer. Some clones in this sample may be carry-over from other donors' samples.

This clonotype was detected ten times or more. The chain uses TRBV5-5 and TRBJ2-7, with D perhaps being TRBD1 or TRBD2 (5 bases each). This CDR3 region has 13 residues. Looked up from germline, CDR1 is SGHKS and CDR2 is YYEKEE (reference sequence). Between the trimmed V and J ends, which lost 5 bases and 4 bases, there was a span of 13 bases. CDR3 sequence reads: CASSWDPFYEQYF. CDR3 nucleotides: TGTGCCAGCAGTTGGGACCCCTTTTACGAGCAGTACTTC.

This clonotype was seen repeatedly, ten times or more. V is TRBV3-1 and J is TRBJ1-2; TRBD1 might be the D (6 bases). V shed 2 bases and J shed 0 bases, with 13 bases lying between them. Germline V gene data show CDR1 as LGHDT and CDR2 as YNNKEL (reference sequence). There are 16 residues in the CDR3. The CDR3 reads CASSQSSRGPNYGYTF. Here the CDR3 DNA reads TGTGCCAGCAGCCAATCATCCAGGGGACCTAACTATGGCTACACCTTC.

In its sample, this clonotype was seen many times. This chain connects TRBV6-5 to TRBJ1-2, with TRBD1 as a possible D gene (5 bases). The CDR3 contains 13 residues. Trimming stripped 4 bases from V and 2 bases from J, with 8 bases between. CDR1 and CDR2 from the germline V gene are MNHEY and SVGAGI. Written as DNA, the CDR3 is TGTGCCAGCAGTTCGGGACGGAACTATGGCTACACCTTC. Amino acids: CASSSGRNYGYTF.

This clonotype was picked up many times. The chain joins TRBV7-9 to TRBJ1-2; D remains ambiguous. CDR3 length: 13 residues. CDR1 is SEHNR and CDR2 is FQNEAQ in the germline V gene (reference sequence). Trimming shortened V by 2 bases and J by 3 bases, and 7 bases separated the two germline ends. The DNA of the CDR3 is TGTGCCAGCAGCTTACTGGGGTACTATGGCTACACCTTC. Protein product: CASSLLGYYGYTF.

The gene calls are TRBV7-3 and TRBJ1-4; 8 nucleotides line up with TRBD1. After removal of 4 bases from V and 4 bases from J, the junction contained 5 bases not matched to a gene. Looked up from germline, CDR1 is SGHTA and CDR2 is FQGTGA. The CDR3 covers 15 residues. CDR3 in DNA: TGTGCCAGCAGCTCGCAGGGGGCGTATAATGAAAAACTGTTTTTT. This sequence encodes CASSSQGAYNEKLFF.

This clonotype was found many times. V usage is TRBV20-1 and J usage is TRBJ1-2; 8 bases match TRBD1. Germline CDR1 reads DFQATT; CDR2 reads SNEGSKA (reference sequence). With 5 bases clipped from V and 6 bases from J, the junction kept 5 bases outside the gene matches. This CDR3 has 12 amino acids. The CDR3 coding sequence is TGCAGTGCTTTCAGGGGGCGGAATGGCTACACCTTC. It specifies CSAFRGRNGYTF.

Comment on this clonotype: A much larger clone lies one base from this, so it may be a read error. The chain uses TRBV2 and TRBJ1-1, with D unresolved. Trimming took 11 bases from V and 4 from J, leaving 14 bases between them. The CDR3 is 12 residues long. The germline V gene has CDR1 SNHLY and CDR2 FYNNEI. CDR3 bases: TGTGCCTCCAAACCGGGGTGCACTGAAGCTTTCTTT. Residues: CASKPGCTEAFF. The whole variable domain, filled in from reference TRBV2 and TRBJ1-1, reads EPEVTQTPSHQVTQMGQEVILRCVPISNHLYFYWYRQILGQKVEFLVSFYNNEISEKSEIFDDQFSVERPDGSNFTLKIRSTKLEDSAMYFCASKPGCTEAFFGQGTRLTVV.

In this sample, this clonotype turned up many times. CDR3 nucleotides: TGCAGTGCTAGAGAGGGGGGCGGGGGGGTCACAGATACGCAGTATTTT. Amino acids: CSAREGGGGVTDTQYF. This chain connects TRBV20-1 to TRBJ2-3; 9 bases map to TRBD2. Germline V CDR1 and CDR2: DFQATT, SNEGSKA (reference sequence). This CDR3 is 16 amino acids long. The J segment lost 2 bases and the V segment lost 0 bases, leaving 6 bases of the junction unmatched.

The table lists this clonotype with many counts. The genes are TRBV28 and TRBJ2-7; tentative D call: TRBD2 (6 bases). V lost 6 bases, J lost 6 bases, and 18 bases lay in between. The CDR3 length is 14 residues. Germline CDR1 reads MDHEN; CDR2 reads SYDVKM. CDR3 sequence (DNA): TGTGCCAGCAGCCTCGGGACTGGAGCTCCCGAGCAGTACTTC. Amino acids: CASSLGTGAPEQYF.

This clonotype has a count of ten or more. The rearrangement links TRBV9 to TRBJ1-5; 9 positions match TRBD1. Germline CDR1 SGDLS, CDR2 YYNGEE. The CDR3 has 15 amino acids. Losses at the gene ends were 0 bases for V and 8 bases for J; bases not matched to a gene: 6. Here the CDR3 reads CASSVEGQGFEPQHF. In DNA, the CDR3 is TGTGCCAGCAGCGTAGAGGGACAGGGTTTTGAGCCCCAGCATTTT.

Concerning this clonotype: Germline is not matched at one junction end, which may reflect a read error. The chain is built from TRBV19 and TRBJ1-5; unclear D gene. This CDR3 contains 13 residues. Germline V gives CDR1 LNHDA, CDR2 SQIVND (reference sequence). The CDR3 region is CASKEGGSQPQHF. DNA for the CDR3: TGTGCCAGTAAAGAGGGAGGCAGTCAGCCTCAGCATTTT. The whole variable domain, remainder taken from reference TRBV19 and TRBJ1-5, is DGGITQSPKYLFRKEGQNVTLSCEQNLNHDAMYWYRQDPGQGLRLIYYSQIVNDFQKGDIAEGYSVSREKKESFPLTVTSAQKNPTAFYLCASKEGGSQPQHFGDGTRLSIL.

A few counts support this clonotype. This may be a read error, as it is one base from a much larger clone. The DNA for the CDR3 is TGCGCCAGCAACTGGGGAGATACGCAGTATTTT. Translation: CASNWGDTQYF. The V and J genes are TRBV4-1 and TRBJ2-3; no clear D gene. Germline V CDR1 and CDR2: MGHRA, YSYEKL. Trimming took off 7 bases at V and 5 bases at J, with 7 bases between the two ends. This CDR3 spans 11 amino acids.

This clonotype was recorded at least ten times. The genes are TRBV5-8 and TRBJ2-7; D is unresolved. The V end was cut by 4 bases, the J end by 0 bases, with 11 bases between. Looked up from germline, CDR1 is SGHTS and CDR2 is YDEGEE. The length of the CDR3 is 14 residues. The CDR3: CASSPLVSSYEQYF. DNA of the CDR3: TGTGCCAGCAGCCCGTTAGTGAGCTCCTACGAGCAGTACTTC.

In the case of this clonotype: This CDR3 is missing its conserved last phenylalanine or tryptophan, likely due to a read error. The DNA is omitted, as the CDR3 cannot be located on it reliably, and the CDR3 follows TCRdb's listing. The J gene is TRBJ2-1, the V gene TRBV20-1; TRBD2, as called in the table, went unchecked against the DNA. The CDR3 is 10 amino acids long, termini counted. Germline CDR1 is DFQATT and CDR2 is SNEGSKA (reference sequence). The CDR3 sequence: CSASFRALLA.

Many counts were recorded for this clonotype. The DNA of the CDR3 is TGTGCCAGCTCACCAGTCCGCGACGAGCAGTACTTC. Amino acids: CASSPVRDEQYF. The chain has TRBV18 and TRBJ2-7; D is unresolved. Trimming shortened V by 2 bases and J by 5 bases, and 7 bases separated the two germline ends. CDR1 KGHSH and CDR2 LQKENI come from the germline V gene. The CDR3 has 12 amino acids.

This chain uses TRBV29-1 with TRBJ2-3; D is perhaps TRBD1 (6 bases). The CDR3 consists of 12 residues. Germline V gene sequence: CDR1 SQVTM, CDR2 ANQGSEA. Trimming took off 4 bases at V and 6 bases at J, with 11 bases between the two ends. The CDR3 DNA sequence: TGCAGCGTTGTGGACAGTGGGGATACGCAGTATTTT. It specifies CSVVDSGDTQYF.

The rearrangement uses TRBV7-2 and TRBJ1-6; 9 bases are shared with TRBD1. Trimming cost V 5 bases and J 13 bases; bases outside gene matches: 12. Per germline, CDR1 SGHTA and CDR2 FQGNSA. This CDR3 contains 15 residues. The DNA of the CDR3 is TGTGCCAGCAGCCCAGGGACAGGGAGGGGTTCGCCCCTCCACTTT. Its protein is CASSPGTGRGSPLHF.

This clonotype was observed many times. This chain connects TRBV9 to TRBJ2-3; 9 bases line up with TRBD1. CDR3 size: 14 residues. V trimming: 3 bases; J trimming: 5 bases; junction bases outside the gene matches: 4. Germline V lookup: CDR1 SGDLS, CDR2 YYNGEE. The CDR3: CASSADRGGDTQYF. The CDR3 region has the DNA TGTGCCAGCAGCGCGGACAGGGGTGGAGATACGCAGTATTTT.

This chain links TRBV20-1 with TRBJ2-3, with TRBD2 matching 10 bases. The germline V gene encodes CDR1 DFQATT and CDR2 SNEGSKA (reference sequence). The CDR3 is 16 residues long. V was pared by 6 bases and J by 11 bases, with 20 bases of the junction left unmatched. CDR3 DNA: TGCAGTGCCATTACCCAGCGGGGGGGCTCCTACAATGAGCAGTATTTT. Encoded protein: CSAITQRGGSYNEQYF.

This clonotype has a count of ten or more. The gene calls are TRBV7-6 and TRBJ2-3; a possible D gene is TRBD1 (5 bases). The germline CDR1 and CDR2 sequences are SGHVS and FNYEAQ. V lost 1 base, J lost 5 bases, and 10 bases lay in between. The CDR3 has 14 residues. The CDR3 DNA reads as TGTGCCAGCAGCTTAGGGGCCAGGGTAGATACGCAGTATTTT. This codes for CASSLGARVDTQYF.